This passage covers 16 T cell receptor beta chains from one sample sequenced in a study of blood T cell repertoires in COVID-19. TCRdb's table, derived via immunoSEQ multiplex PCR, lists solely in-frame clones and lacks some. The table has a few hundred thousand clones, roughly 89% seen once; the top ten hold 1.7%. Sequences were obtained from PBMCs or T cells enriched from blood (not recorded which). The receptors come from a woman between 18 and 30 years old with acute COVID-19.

DNA for the CDR3: TGTGCCAGCAGCTTAGCGTTGCGGGAGAACACAGATACGCAGTATTTT. Translating it yields CASSLALRENTDTQYF. The chain uses TRBV7-9 and TRBJ2-3, with TRBD2 matching 7 bases. Germline CDR1 SEHNR, CDR2 FQNEAQ (reference sequence). CDR3 length: 16 residues. Unmatched junction bases numbered 5, after V lost 0 bases and J lost 2 bases. The entire variable domain, with the rest obtained from reference TRBV7-9 and TRBJ2-3, is as follows: DTGVSQNPRHKITKRGQNVTFRCDPISEHNRLYWYRQTLGQGPEFLTYFQNEAQLEKSRLLSDRFSAERPKGSFSTLEIQRTEQGDSAMYLCASSLALRENTDTQYFGPGTRLTVL.

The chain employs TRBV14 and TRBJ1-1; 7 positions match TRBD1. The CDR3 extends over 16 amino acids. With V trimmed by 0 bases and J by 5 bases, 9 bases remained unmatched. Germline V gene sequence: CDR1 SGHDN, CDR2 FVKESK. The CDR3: CASSQDGGQKRTEAFF. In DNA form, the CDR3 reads TGTGCCAGCAGCCAAGATGGGGGACAGAAAAGGACTGAAGCTTTCTTT.

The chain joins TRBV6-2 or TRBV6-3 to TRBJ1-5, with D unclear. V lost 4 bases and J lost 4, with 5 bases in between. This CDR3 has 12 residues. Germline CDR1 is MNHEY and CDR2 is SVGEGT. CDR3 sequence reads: CASSFINQPQHF. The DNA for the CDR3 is TGTGCCAGCAGTTTTATTAATCAGCCCCAGCATTTT.

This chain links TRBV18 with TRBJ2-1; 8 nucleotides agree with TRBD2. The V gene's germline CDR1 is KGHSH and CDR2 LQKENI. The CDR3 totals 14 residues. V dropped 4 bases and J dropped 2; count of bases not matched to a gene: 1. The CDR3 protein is CASSLAGTYNEQFF. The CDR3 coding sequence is TGTGCCAGCTCACTAGCGGGAACCTACAATGAGCAGTTCTTC.

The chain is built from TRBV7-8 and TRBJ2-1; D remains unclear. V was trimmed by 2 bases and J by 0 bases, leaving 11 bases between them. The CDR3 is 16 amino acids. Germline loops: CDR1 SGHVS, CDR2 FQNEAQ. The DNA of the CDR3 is TGTGCCAGCAGCTTAAGGCTAGGCGGCTCCTACAATGAGCAGTTCTTC. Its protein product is CASSLRLGGSYNEQFF.

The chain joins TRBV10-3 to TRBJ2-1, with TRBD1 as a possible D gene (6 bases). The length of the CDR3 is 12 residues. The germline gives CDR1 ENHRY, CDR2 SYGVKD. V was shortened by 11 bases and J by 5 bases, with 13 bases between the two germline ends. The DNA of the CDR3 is TGTGCCGTCGGACAGCTTAACAATGAGCAGTTCTTC. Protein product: CAVGQLNNEQFF.

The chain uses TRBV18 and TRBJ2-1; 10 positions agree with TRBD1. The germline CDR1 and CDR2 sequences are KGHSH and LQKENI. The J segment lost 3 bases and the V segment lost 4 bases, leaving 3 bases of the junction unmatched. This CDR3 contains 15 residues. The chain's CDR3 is CASSQDRGNYNEQFF. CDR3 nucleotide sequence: TGTGCCAGCTCACAGGACAGGGGGAACTACAATGAGCAGTTCTTC.

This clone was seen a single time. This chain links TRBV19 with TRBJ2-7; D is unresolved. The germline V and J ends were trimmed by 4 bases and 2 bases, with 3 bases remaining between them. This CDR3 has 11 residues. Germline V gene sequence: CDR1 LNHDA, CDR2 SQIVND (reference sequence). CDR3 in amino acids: CASSTPYEQYF. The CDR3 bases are TGTGCCAGTAGTACTCCCTACGAGCAGTACTTC.

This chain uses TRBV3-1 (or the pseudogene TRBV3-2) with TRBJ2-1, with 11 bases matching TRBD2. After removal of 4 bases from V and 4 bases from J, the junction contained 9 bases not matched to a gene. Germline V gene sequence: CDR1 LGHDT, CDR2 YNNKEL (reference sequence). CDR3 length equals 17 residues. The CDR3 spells CASSPHRGTSGYNEQFF. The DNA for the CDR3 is TGTGCCAGCAGCCCTCATAGGGGGACTAGCGGTTACAATGAGCAGTTCTTC.

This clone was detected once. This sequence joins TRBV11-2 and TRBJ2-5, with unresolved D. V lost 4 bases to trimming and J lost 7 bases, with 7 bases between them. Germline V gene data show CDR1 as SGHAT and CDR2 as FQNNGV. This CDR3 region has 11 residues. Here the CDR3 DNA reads TGTGCCAGCAGCTCTGGCGGGACCCAGTACTTC. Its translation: CASSSGGTQYF.

The CDR3 here is CASSEMGLAANEQFF. The CDR3 coding sequence is TGTGCCAGCAGTGAAATGGGACTAGCCGCCAATGAGCAGTTCTTC. The genes are TRBV2 and TRBJ2-1, with TRBD2 identical over 9 bases. CDR3 size: 15 residues. V dropped 2 bases and J dropped 6; count of bases not matched to a gene: 5. The V gene's germline CDR1 is SNHLY and CDR2 FYNNEI.

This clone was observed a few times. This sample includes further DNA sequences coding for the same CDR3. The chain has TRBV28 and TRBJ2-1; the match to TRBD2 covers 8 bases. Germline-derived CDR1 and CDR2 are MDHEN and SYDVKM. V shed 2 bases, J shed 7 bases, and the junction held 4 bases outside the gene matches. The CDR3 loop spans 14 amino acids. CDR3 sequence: CASSLAGGDNEQFF. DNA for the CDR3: TGTGCCAGCAGTTTAGCGGGAGGTGATAATGAGCAGTTCTTC.

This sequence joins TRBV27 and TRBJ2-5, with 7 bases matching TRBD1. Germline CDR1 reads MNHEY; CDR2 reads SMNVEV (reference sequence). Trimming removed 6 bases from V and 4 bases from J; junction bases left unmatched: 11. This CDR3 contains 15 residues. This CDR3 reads CASSTLTGFAETQYF. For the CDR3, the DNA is TGTGCCAGCAGCACTCTGACAGGGTTTGCAGAGACCCAGTACTTC.

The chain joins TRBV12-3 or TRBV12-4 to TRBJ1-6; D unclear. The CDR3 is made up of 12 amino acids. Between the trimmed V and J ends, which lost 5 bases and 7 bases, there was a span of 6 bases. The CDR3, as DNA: TGTGCCAGCAGTGGTAGAAATTCACCCCTCCACTTT. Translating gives CASSGRNSPLHF.

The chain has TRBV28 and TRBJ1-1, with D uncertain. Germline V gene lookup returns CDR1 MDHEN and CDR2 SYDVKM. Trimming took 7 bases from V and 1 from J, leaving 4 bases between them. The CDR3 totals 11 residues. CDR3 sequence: CASIGNTEAFF. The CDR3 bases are TGTGCCAGCATCGGGAACACTGAAGCTTTCTTT.

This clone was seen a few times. The CDR3 region is CASSSQAKNIQYF. For the CDR3, the DNA is TGTGCCAGTAGTTCCCAGGCCAAAAACATTCAGTACTTC. This chain uses TRBV19 with TRBJ2-4, with no clear D. The CDR3 sequence is 13 residues long. V lost 5 bases and J lost 1, with 6 bases in between. Per germline, CDR1 LNHDA and CDR2 SQIVND (reference sequence). Combining the CDR3 with reference TRBV19 and TRBJ2-4 gives the whole variable domain DGGITQSPKYLFRKEGQNVTLSCEQNLNHDAMYWYRQDPGQGLRLIYYSQIVNDFQKGDIAEGYSVSREKKESFPLTVTSAQKNPTAFYLCASSSQAKNIQYFGAGTRLSVL.